Listed here are 15 T cell receptor beta chains from one sample, sequenced in a study of blood T cells in healthy people across ages. A second roughly 6 to 12 cycle PCR used barcoded and J-beta primers. TCRdb re-derived calls from the 5' RACE reads in MiXCR, one entry per CDR3 protein. This table has 550,000 to 650,000 distinct CDR3 sequences, about 28% appearing once. This same sample was also part of a study on T cells of mothers and their children.

Sequenced sample: blood. Source of these receptors: a boy aged 2 to 10 in good health.

The chain is built from TRBV7-9 and TRBJ2-1; TRBD2 aligns across 7 bases. CDR3 size: 16 residues. With V trimmed by 5 bases and J by 0 bases, 7 bases remained unmatched. In germline, CDR1 is SEHNR, CDR2 FQNEAQ (reference sequence). Here the CDR3 reads CASSGYLAASYNEQFF. The CDR3 nucleotides are TGTGCCAGCAGCGGCTATCTAGCGGCCTCCTACAATGAGCAGTTCTTC.

The chain links TRBV20-1 to TRBJ1-1, with D possibly matching TRBD1 (5 bases). V dropped 1 base and J dropped 1 base, with 10 bases sitting between them. CDR3 size: 14 residues. Germline V CDR1 and CDR2: DFQATT, SNEGSKA (reference sequence). The CDR3 coding sequence is TGCAGTGCTAGAGCCCAGGGTAAGAACACTGAAGCTTTCTTT. It codes for CSARAQGKNTEAFF.

The chain joins TRBV14 to TRBJ1-2; D unclear. The CDR3 covers 15 residues. The V gene lost 6 bases and the J gene lost 4 bases, with 18 bases spanning the gap. Germline CDR1 is SGHDN and CDR2 is FVKESK. CDR3 region: CASSRVSLGSYGYTF. CDR3 in DNA: TGTGCCAGCAGTCGTGTTTCCTTGGGGAGCTATGGCTACACCTTC.

The chain links TRBV5-1 to TRBJ1-6; D remains unclear. V lost 4 bases and J lost 0, with 8 bases in between. The germline V gene has CDR1 SGHRS and CDR2 YFSETQ. The CDR3 has 15 residues. CDR3 DNA sequence: TGCGCCAGCAGCGAACGTGGCTCCTATAATTCACCCCTCCACTTT. As protein: CASSERGSYNSPLHF.

The chain has TRBV19 and TRBJ2-7, with D unresolved. The CDR3 has 13 residues. The ends were cut back, 3 bases at V and 1 base at J, with 7 bases in the middle. Germline V lookup: CDR1 LNHDA, CDR2 SQIVND (reference sequence). In DNA, the CDR3 is TGTGCCAGTAGTATTTTTCCATCCTACGAGCAGTACTTC. Amino acid sequence: CASSIFPSYEQYF. Variable domain in full (rest from reference TRBV19 and TRBJ2-7): DGGITQSPKYLFRKEGQNVTLSCEQNLNHDAMYWYRQDPGQGLRLIYYSQIVNDFQKGDIAEGYSVSREKKESFPLTVTSAQKNPTAFYLCASSIFPSYEQYFGPGTRLTVT.

This clonotype occurred a few times. The genes are TRBV15 and TRBJ2-7; D gene ambiguous. Germline V gene sequence: CDR1 LNHNV, CDR2 YYDKDF (reference sequence). V was clipped by 0 bases and J by 0 bases, with 12 bases between them. This CDR3 is 16 amino acids long. CDR3 region: CATSRDLAVSSYEQYF. In DNA, the CDR3 is TGTGCCACCAGCAGAGATCTGGCGGTGAGCTCCTACGAGCAGTACTTC.

V usage is TRBV11-2 and J usage is TRBJ2-3; 10 bases match TRBD1. Trimming removed 4 bases from V and 8 bases from J; junction bases left unmatched: 6. Per germline, CDR1 SGHAT and CDR2 FQNNGV. This CDR3 is 14 amino acids long. The CDR3 protein is CASSSGTGVRTQYF. CDR3 nucleotides: TGTGCCAGCAGCTCCGGGACAGGGGTTCGTACGCAGTATTTT.

This rearrangement joins TRBV20-1 to TRBJ1-4; 8 bases are shared with TRBD1. This CDR3 region has 13 residues. J lost 6 bases, V lost 1 base, and 1 base had no gene match. Per the germline V gene, CDR1 is DFQATT and CDR2 is SNEGSKA (reference sequence). For the CDR3, the DNA is TGCAGTGCTAGAGCGGACAGGGATGAAAAACTGTTTTTT. Amino acid sequence: CSARADRDEKLFF.

The chain carries TRBV9 and TRBJ2-5; TRBD2 agrees at 9 bases. The DNA end lines up better with TRBJ2-7; the J call may be wrong. The CDR3 is made up of 16 amino acids. Germline CDR1 SGDLS, CDR2 YYNGEE. The CDR3 DNA reads TGTGCCAGCAGCGTAGAGGGTAGCGGGGGCTACTACGAGCAGTACTTC. It translates to CASSVEGSGGYYEQYF.

This clonotype was counted many times. The chain links TRBV9 to TRBJ2-5; the D call may be TRBD1 or TRBD2 (5 bases each). Germline V CDR1 and CDR2: SGDLS, YYNGEE. The CDR3 is made up of 15 amino acids. V lost 3 bases to trimming and J lost 3 bases, with 15 bases between them. The CDR3 bases are TGTGCCAGCAGCGACACCGGGACGACAAAAGAGACCCAGTACTTC. Translated, it gives CASSDTGTTKETQYF.

In its sample, this clonotype was seen a few times. The chain employs TRBV7-9 and TRBJ2-1, with 8 bases fitting TRBD1. The germline CDR1 and CDR2 sequences are SEHNR and FQNEAQ (reference sequence). The CDR3 loop spans 15 amino acids. The J segment lost 6 bases and the V segment lost 6 bases, leaving 10 bases of the junction unmatched. The CDR3 nucleotides read TGTGCCAGCAGAAAAAAGGGACAGGCCATCAATGAGCAGTTCTTC. Protein: CASRKKGQAINEQFF.

There are many counts of this clonotype. The chain links TRBV11-2 to TRBJ2-3; D unresolved. Trimming took off 5 bases at V and 6 bases at J, with 12 bases between the two ends. Germline values: CDR1 SGHAT, CDR2 FQNNGV. This CDR3 is 13 amino acids long. Here the CDR3 reads CASSPSDVDTQYF. For the CDR3, the DNA is TGTGCCAGCAGCCCAAGCGATGTTGATACGCAGTATTTT.

J is TRBJ1-2 and V is TRBV6-5, with no clear D. The CDR3 has 15 amino acids. Germline loops: CDR1 MNHEY, CDR2 SVGAGI. Trimming shortened V by 2 bases and J by 0 bases, and 10 bases separated the two germline ends. CDR3: CASSYSVASNYGYTF. The CDR3 nucleotides read TGTGCCAGCAGTTACAGCGTAGCATCTAACTATGGCTACACCTTC.

CDR3 sequence reads: CASSQTGTTTGELFF. The CDR3 DNA reads as TGTGCCAGCAGCCAGACCGGGACTACCACCGGGGAGCTGTTTTTT. The chain has TRBV3-1 and TRBJ2-2; the match to TRBD2 covers 7 bases. The CDR3 loop spans 15 amino acids. CDR1 is LGHDT and CDR2 is YNNKEL in the germline V gene (reference sequence). The J segment lost 4 bases and the V segment lost 3 bases, leaving 5 bases of the junction unmatched.

The rearrangement joins TRBV3-1 to TRBJ2-5; D is unclear. CDR3 length: 18 residues. Per germline, CDR1 LGHDT and CDR2 YNNKEL (reference sequence). The V gene lost 4 bases and the J gene lost 1 base, with 22 bases spanning the gap. Here the CDR3 reads CASSPRPGRIGFQETQYF. The CDR3 DNA is TGTGCCAGCAGCCCAAGACCCGGGCGGATCGGGTTCCAAGAGACCCAGTACTTC.